Below, one TCR beta chain is given with its context. Its binding antigen is unknown. Per-base quality was not reported, and no clone a single base away is much larger than it. To sequence the TCRbeta CDR3 region, genomic DNA was isolated from the sorted cells. The immunoSEQ Assay was used to sequence the TCRbeta CDR3 regions. This is the immuneACCESS table as TCRdb keeps it, with only in-frame sequences that have V and J called. A part of the clones is gone; compared with another copy, unresolved V genes explain less than half, and the rest is unexplained. The sample yields 150,000 to 170,000 clones; around 94% were counted once. The ten biggest clones cover around 0.28% of the sample. This record belongs to a study of OX40 agonist ivuxolimab in advanced cancers. The study in broad terms: Ivuxolimab, which targeted the costimulatory receptor OX40 (CD134), was an agonistic, fully human IgG2 monoclonal antibody. Of the 52 patients in dose escalation, about 20 had hepatocellular carcinoma, some 15 had melanoma, 9 had renal cell carcinoma and 9 had head and neck cancer. Prior anti-PD-1, anti-PD-L1 or anti-CTLA-4 therapy was permitted, and 35% to 40% of dose-escalation patients had received checkpoint inhibitors. Peripheral TCRbeta sequencing was intended to test whether TCR sequence diversity was altered and clonal T-cell expansion was caused by ivuxolimab. Intravenous ivuxolimab was administered to patients every 2 weeks at six dose levels: 0.01, 0.1, 0.3, 1.5, 3 and 10 mg/kg. Three dose-escalation patients achieved partial responses, one with hepatocellular carcinoma and two with cutaneous melanoma. The paper describes the monotherapy dose-escalation part (N of about 54 patients) of the phase I trial of ivuxolimab. In the dose-escalation cohort, roughly 82% of patients were male, and the mean age was roughly 56 years with a range of 23 to 79.

The investigation overall reported the following: Clonal expansion of both CD4+ and CD8+ blood T cells was observed from baseline to week 6 at doses 0.1 to 3.0 mg/kg. In the 0.1-3.0 mg/kg groups, partial responders were among the patients with the lowest normalized peripheral clonal expansion, particularly in CD8+ T cells. The antigen specificity of the clonally expanded peripheral T cells was not determined. On average, CD8+ T cells showed more expanded clones than CD4+ T cells after ivuxolimab. Low levels of normalized T-cell clonal expansion were also seen in some patients who did not respond.

Patients with autoimmune disease history or receiving systemic immunosuppression were excluded from the trial. Peripheral blood for TCR sequencing was drawn from every dose cohort at baseline, at cycle 4 day 1 and at cycle 7 day 1. The samples were taken from a phase I, first-in-human, multicenter, open-label dose-escalation trial of ivuxolimab. Adults with locally advanced or metastatic melanoma, renal cell carcinoma, hepatocellular carcinoma or head and neck squamous cell carcinoma were enrolled in the trial. CD4+ and CD8+ T cells were sorted separately from peripheral blood before TCR sequencing. The germline V gene specifies SGHAT as CDR1 and FQNNGV as CDR2. Cut back by 1 base and 4 bases, the V and J ends lie 7 bases apart. The CDR3 numbers 13 residues from cysteine through phenylalanine. The kept DNA is CDR3 alone, 39 bases in frame from the first base.

The TCR sequence derives from an adult with an advanced solid tumor such as melanoma, head and neck, liver or kidney cancer. The chain joins TRBV11-2 to TRBJ2-5; too little of a D gene remains to name it. The sequencing used CD4+ or CD8+ T cells sorted from blood, collected in a trial of the OX40 agonist ivuxolimab. The DNA sequence is as follows: TGTGCCAGCAGCTTAGGGGAATTAGAGACCCAGTACTTC. It encodes CASSLGELETQYF.